The entry below describes one TCR beta chain. Its antigen is not known. The sample originates from a study of T cell responses to AZD1222 COVID-19 vaccine. General study results and limits: Without day 14 samples, only post-peak T cell repertoires were studied. At baseline, seropositivity was found in only six or seven AZD1222 recipients.

The germline V gene encodes CDR1 SQVTM and CDR2 ANQGSEA. The V gene lost 3 bases and the J gene lost 3 bases, with 7 bases spanning the gap. CDR3 length: 12 residues. Clones were sequenced by immunoSEQ multiplex PCR, and TCRdb holds only the in-frame ones, with some missing. Of more than 250,000 clones detected, just over 90% appear once; the ten largest clones hold 0.55%. The receptor was isolated from an adult in good health. Sequenced material: peripheral blood, taken on day 0 of AZD1222 vaccination. V and J are TRBV29-1 and TRBJ2-3; no definite D call. In nucleotides, the CDR3 is TGCAGCGTTGATGCAGCAACAGATACGCAGTATTTT. It yields the protein CSVDAATDTQYF.